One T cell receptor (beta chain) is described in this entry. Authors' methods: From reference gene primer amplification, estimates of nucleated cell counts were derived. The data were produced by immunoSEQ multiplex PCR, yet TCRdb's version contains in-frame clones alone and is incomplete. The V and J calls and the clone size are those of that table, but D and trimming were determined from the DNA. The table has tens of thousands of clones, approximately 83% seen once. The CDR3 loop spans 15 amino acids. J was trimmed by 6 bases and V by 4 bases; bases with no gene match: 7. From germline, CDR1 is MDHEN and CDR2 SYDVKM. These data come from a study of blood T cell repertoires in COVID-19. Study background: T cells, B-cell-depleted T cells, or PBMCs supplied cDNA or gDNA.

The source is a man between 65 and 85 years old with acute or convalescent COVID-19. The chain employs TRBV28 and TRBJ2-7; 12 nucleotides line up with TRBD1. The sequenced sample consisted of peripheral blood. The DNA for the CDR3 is TGTGCCAGCAGTTCCCCGGGACAGGGGGCTGGCGAGCAGTACTTC. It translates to CASSSPGQGAGEQYF. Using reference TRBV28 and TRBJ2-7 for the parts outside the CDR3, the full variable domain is DVKVTQSSRYLVKRTGEKVFLECVQDMDHENMFWYRQDPGLGLRLIYFSYDVKMKEKGDIPEGYSVSREKKERFSLILESASTNQTSMYLCASSSPGQGAGEQYFGPGTRLTVT.